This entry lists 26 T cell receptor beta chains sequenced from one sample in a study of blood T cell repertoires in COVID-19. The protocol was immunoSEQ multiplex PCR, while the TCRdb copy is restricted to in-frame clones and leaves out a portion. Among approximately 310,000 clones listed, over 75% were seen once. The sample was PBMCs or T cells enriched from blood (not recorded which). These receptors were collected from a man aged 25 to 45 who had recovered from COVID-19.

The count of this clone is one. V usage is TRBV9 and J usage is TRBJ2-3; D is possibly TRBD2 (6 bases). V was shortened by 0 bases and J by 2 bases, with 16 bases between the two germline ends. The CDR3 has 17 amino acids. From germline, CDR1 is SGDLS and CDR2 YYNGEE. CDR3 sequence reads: CASSVGVGRTYTDTQYF. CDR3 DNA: TGTGCCAGCAGCGTAGGGGTAGGGAGGACCTACACAGATACGCAGTATTTT.

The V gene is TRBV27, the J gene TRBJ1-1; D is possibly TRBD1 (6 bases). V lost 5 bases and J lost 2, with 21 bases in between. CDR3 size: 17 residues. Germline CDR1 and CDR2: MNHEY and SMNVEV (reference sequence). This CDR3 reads CASSRLPGVLSNTEAFF. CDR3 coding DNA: TGTGCCAGCAGTCGACTACCAGGGGTTTTGAGTAACACTGAAGCTTTCTTT.

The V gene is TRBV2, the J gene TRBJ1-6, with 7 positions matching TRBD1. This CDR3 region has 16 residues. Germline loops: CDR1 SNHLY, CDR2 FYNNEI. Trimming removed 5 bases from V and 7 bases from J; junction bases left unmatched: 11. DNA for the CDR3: TGTGCCAGCAGTAGCCAGGGACAGTACCAAAATTCACCCCTCCACTTT. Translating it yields CASSSQGQYQNSPLHF.

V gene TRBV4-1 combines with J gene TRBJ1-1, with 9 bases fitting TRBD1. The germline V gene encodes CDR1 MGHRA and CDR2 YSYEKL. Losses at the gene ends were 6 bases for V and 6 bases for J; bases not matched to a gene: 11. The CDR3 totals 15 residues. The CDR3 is CASSPTTGGRAEAFF. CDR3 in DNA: TGCGCCAGCAGTCCAACCACAGGGGGCAGAGCTGAAGCTTTCTTT.

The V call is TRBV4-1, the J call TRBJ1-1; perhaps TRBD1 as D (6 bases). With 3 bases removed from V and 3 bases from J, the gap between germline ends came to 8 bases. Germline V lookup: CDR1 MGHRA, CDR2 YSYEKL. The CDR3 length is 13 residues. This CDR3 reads CASSQQGYTEAFF. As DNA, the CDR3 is TGCGCCAGCAGCCAGCAGGGGTACACTGAAGCTTTCTTT.

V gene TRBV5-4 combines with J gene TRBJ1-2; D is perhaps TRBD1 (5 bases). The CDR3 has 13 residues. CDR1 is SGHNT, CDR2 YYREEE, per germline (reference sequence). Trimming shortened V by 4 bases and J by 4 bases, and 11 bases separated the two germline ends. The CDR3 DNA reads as TGTGCCAGCAGCCTCTATGACAGCTATGGCTACACCTTC. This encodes CASSLYDSYGYTF.

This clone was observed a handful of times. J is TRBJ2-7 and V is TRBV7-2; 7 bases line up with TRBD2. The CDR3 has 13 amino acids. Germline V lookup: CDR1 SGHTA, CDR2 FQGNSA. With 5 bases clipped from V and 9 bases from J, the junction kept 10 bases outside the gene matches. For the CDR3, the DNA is TGTGCCAGCAGCCTTAGGCGGGGAGGGGCGCAGTACTTC. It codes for CASSLRRGGAQYF.

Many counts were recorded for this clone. CDR3 loop: CASSESATRAEAFF. CDR3 nucleotides: TGTGCCAGCAGTGAATCGGCCACCAGGGCTGAAGCTTTCTTT. This chain uses TRBV6-1 with TRBJ1-1; the D gene is possibly TRBD1 (5 bases). V dropped 2 bases and J dropped 6 bases, with 13 bases sitting between them. This CDR3 comprises 14 residues. The germline gives CDR1 MNHNS, CDR2 SASEGT.

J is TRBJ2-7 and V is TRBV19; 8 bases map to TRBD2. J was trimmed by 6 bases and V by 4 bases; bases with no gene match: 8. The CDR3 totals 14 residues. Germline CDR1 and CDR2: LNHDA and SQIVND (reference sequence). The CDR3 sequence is CASSTWTSSPEQYF. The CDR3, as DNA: TGTGCCAGTAGTACTTGGACTAGCAGCCCCGAGCAGTACTTC.

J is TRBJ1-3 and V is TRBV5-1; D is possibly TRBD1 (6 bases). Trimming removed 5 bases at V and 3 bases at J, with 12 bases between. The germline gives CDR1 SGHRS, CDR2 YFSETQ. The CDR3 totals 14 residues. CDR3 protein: CASSAGGDGNTIYF. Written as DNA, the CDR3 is TGCGCCAGCAGTGCGGGGGGCGATGGAAACACCATATATTTT.

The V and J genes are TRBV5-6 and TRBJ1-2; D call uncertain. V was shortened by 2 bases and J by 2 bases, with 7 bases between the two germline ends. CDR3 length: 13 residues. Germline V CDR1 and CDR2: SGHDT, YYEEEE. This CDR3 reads CASSFRGNYGYTF. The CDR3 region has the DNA TGTGCCAGCAGCTTCCGCGGGAACTATGGCTACACCTTC.

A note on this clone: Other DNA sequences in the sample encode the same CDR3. The CDR3: CASSVGGGLNTEAFF. CDR3 DNA sequence: TGTGCCAGCAGCGTGGGAGGAGGGCTCAACACTGAAGCTTTCTTT. This chain links TRBV9 with TRBJ1-1; D not resolved. The germline gives CDR1 SGDLS, CDR2 YYNGEE. The V end lost 2 bases, the J end lost 2 bases, and 13 bases lay between the germline ends. CDR3 size: 15 residues.

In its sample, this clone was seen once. In DNA, the CDR3 is TGCGCCAGCAGCTTGGGGGCGGGACAGGGGTCGTCGAATGAGCAGTTCTTC. Translated: CASSLGAGQGSSNEQFF. The chain recombines TRBV5-1 with TRBJ2-1; 10 positions match TRBD1. The length of the CDR3 is 17 residues. Trimming cost V 0 bases and J 7 bases; bases outside gene matches: 10. The V gene's germline CDR1 is SGHRS and CDR2 YFSETQ. Complete variable domain (other parts from reference TRBV5-1 and TRBJ2-1): KAGVTQTPRYLIKTRGQQVTLSCSPISGHRSVSWYQQTPGQGLQFLFEYFSETQRNKGNFPGRFSGRQFSNSRSEMNVSTLELGDSALYLCASSLGAGQGSSNEQFFGPGTRLTVL.

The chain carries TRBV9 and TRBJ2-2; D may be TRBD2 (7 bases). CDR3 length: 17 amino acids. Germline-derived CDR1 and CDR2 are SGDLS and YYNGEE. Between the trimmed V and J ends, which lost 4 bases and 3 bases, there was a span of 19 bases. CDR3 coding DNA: TGTGCCAGCAGCCCCAGCCCGAGAGGGGGGGACACCGGGGAGCTGTTTTTT. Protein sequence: CASSPSPRGGDTGELFF.

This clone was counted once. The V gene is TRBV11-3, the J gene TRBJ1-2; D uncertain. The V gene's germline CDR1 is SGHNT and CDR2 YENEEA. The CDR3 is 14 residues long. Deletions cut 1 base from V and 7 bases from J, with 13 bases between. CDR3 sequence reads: CASSLGPLFGGYTF. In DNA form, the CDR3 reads TGTGCCAGCAGCTTAGGCCCCCTATTCGGTGGCTACACCTTC.

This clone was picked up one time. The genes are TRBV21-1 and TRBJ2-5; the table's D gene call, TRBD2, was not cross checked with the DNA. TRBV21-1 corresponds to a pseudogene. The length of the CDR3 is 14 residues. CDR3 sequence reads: CASRPRGKGETQYF. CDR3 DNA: TGTGCCAGCAGGCCCAGAGGGAAGGGAGAGACCCAGTACTTC.

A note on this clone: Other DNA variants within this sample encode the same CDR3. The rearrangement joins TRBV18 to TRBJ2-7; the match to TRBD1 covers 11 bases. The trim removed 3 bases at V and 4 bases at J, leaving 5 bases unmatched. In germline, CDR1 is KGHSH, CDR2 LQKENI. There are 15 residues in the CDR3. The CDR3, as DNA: TGTGCCAGCTCACCGGGACAGGGGGTTGTTTACGAGCAGTACTTC. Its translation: CASSPGQGVVYEQYF.

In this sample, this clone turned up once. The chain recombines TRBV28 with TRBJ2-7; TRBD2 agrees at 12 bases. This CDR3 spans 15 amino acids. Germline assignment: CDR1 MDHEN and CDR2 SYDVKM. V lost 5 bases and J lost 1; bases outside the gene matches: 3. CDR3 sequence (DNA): TGTGCCAGCAGTCGACTAGCGGGGGAGTCCTACGAGCAGTACTTC. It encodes CASSRLAGESYEQYF. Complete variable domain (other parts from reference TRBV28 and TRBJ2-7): DVKVTQSSRYLVKRTGEKVFLECVQDMDHENMFWYRQDPGLGLRLIYFSYDVKMKEKGDIPEGYSVSREKKERFSLILESASTNQTSMYLCASSRLAGESYEQYFGPGTRLTVT.

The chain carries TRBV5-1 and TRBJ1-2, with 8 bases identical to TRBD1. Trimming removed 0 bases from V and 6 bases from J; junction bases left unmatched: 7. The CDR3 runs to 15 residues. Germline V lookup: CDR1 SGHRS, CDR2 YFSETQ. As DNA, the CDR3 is TGCGCCAGCAGCTTGGGGCAGGGGGCGGTAGATGGCTACACCTTC. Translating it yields CASSLGQGAVDGYTF.

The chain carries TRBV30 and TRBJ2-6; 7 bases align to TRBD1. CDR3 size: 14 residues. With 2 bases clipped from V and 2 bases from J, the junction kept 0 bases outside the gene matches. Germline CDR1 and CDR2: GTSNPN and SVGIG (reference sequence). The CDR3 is CAWSTGAGANVLTF. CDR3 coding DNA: TGTGCCTGGAGTACAGGGGCTGGGGCCAACGTCCTGACTTTC.

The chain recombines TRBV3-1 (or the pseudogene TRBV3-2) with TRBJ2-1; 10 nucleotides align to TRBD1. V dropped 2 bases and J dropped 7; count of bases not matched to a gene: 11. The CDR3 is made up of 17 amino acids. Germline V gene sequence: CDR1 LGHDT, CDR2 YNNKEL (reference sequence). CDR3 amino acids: CASSQHPRTGGENEQFF. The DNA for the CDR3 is TGTGCCAGCAGCCAACACCCCCGGACAGGGGGAGAGAATGAGCAGTTCTTC.

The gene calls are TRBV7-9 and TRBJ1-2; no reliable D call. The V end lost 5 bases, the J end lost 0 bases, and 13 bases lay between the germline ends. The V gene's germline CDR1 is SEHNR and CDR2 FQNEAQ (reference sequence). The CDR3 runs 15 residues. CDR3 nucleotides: TGTGCCAGCAGCGCCGGACGGGGAGCTAACTATGGCTACACCTTC. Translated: CASSAGRGANYGYTF.

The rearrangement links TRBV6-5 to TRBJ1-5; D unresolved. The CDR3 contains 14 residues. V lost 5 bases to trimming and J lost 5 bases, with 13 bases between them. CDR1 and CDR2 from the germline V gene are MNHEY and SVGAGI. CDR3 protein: CASSNPGLDQPQHF. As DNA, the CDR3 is TGTGCCAGCAGTAACCCGGGATTGGATCAGCCCCAGCATTTT.

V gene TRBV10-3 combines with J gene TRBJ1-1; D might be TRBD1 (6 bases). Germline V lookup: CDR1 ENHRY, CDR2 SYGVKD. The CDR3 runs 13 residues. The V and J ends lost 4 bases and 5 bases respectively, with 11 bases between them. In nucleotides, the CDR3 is TGTGCCATCAGTGTCTCAGGGGAAACTGAAGCTTTCTTT. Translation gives CAISVSGETEAFF.

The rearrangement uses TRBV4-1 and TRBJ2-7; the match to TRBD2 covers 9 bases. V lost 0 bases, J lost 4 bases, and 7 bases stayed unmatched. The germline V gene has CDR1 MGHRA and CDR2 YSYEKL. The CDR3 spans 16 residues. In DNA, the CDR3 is TGCGCCAGCAGCCAAGAAAGGCGGGGGGGCCGGTACGAGCAGTACTTC. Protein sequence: CASSQERRGGRYEQYF.

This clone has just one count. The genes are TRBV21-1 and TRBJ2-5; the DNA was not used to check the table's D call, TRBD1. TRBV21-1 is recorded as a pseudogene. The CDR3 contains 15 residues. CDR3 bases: TGTGCCAGCAGCAAAGGAGACAGGGGAATAAAGACCCAGTACTTC. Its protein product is CASSKGDRGIKTQYF.